These 8 T cell receptor beta chains came from one sample sequenced in a study of blood T cell repertoires in COVID-19. The assay was immunoSEQ multiplex PCR, and TCRdb's table has in-frame clones only and misses some. The top ten clones hold roughly 13% of a sample with more than 95,000 clones, nearly 85% of them seen once. Input material: peripheral blood. These receptors were taken from a human donor in a cohort sampled during active or convalescent COVID-19.

This clone occurred a few times. CDR3 sequence reads: CASSLGGSGGTQYF. The CDR3 DNA reads as TGTGCCAGCAGCTTAGGAGGTAGCGGGGGTACCCAGTACTTC. The genes are TRBV7-9 and TRBJ2-5; 9 bases agree with TRBD2. Looked up from germline, CDR1 is SEHNR and CDR2 is FQNEAQ (reference sequence). The CDR3 is 14 residues long. Trimming cost V 1 base and J 8 bases; bases outside gene matches: 5.

This chain uses TRBV11-3 with TRBJ2-2, with D unclear. CDR3 size: 16 residues. The germline V gene encodes CDR1 SGHNT and CDR2 YENEEA. Trimming removed 5 bases at V and 2 bases at J, with 15 bases between. This CDR3 is CASSPSPSANTGELFF. The CDR3 DNA follows: TGTGCCAGCAGCCCATCCCCCAGCGCCAACACCGGGGAGCTGTTTTTT.

In its sample, this clone was seen a few times. The V call is TRBV6-6, the J call TRBJ2-1, with TRBD2 identical over 14 bases. This CDR3 is built from 16 residues. Per germline, CDR1 MNHNY and CDR2 SVGAGI (reference sequence). Trimming took 5 bases from V and 9 from J; bases not matched to a gene: 9. Written as DNA, the CDR3 is TGTGCCAGCAGTCCAAGGGGGACTAGCGGGGGCGGTGAGCAGTTCTTC. Its translation: CASSPRGTSGGGEQFF.

The genes are TRBV30 and TRBJ1-5; TRBD1 agrees at 9 bases. V trimming: 0 bases; J trimming: 3 bases; junction bases outside the gene matches: 9. The CDR3 is 17 residues long. Germline V gene sequence: CDR1 GTSNPN, CDR2 SVGIG (reference sequence). CDR3 in amino acids: CAWSVPRTGVDNQPQHF. The DNA of the CDR3 is TGTGCCTGGAGTGTACCCAGGACAGGGGTCGACAATCAGCCCCAGCATTTT.

The chain is built from TRBV29-1 and TRBJ1-1; 9 positions agree with TRBD1. The J segment lost 5 bases and the V segment lost 5 bases, leaving 12 bases of the junction unmatched. Germline V lookup: CDR1 SQVTM, CDR2 ANQGSEA. This CDR3 contains 15 residues. The CDR3 sequence is CSVWRQGGTGTEAFF. The CDR3 DNA sequence: TGCAGCGTTTGGCGACAGGGGGGGACGGGGACTGAAGCTTTCTTT.

The CDR3, as DNA: TGTGCCAGCTCACTTAGCCGGGACAAAAACATTCAGTACTTC. Translation gives CASSLSRDKNIQYF. The gene calls are TRBV18 and TRBJ2-4; weak D call: TRBD2 (5 bases). The CDR3 consists of 14 residues. Germline CDR1 is KGHSH and CDR2 is LQKENI. Trimming shortened V by 4 bases and J by 3 bases, and 10 bases separated the two germline ends.

The V gene is TRBV5-1, the J gene TRBJ2-5, with 7 bases that match TRBD2. The CDR3 loop spans 15 amino acids. Germline V gene sequence: CDR1 SGHRS, CDR2 YFSETQ. J was trimmed by 0 bases and V by 0 bases; bases with no gene match: 2. The CDR3 nucleotides are TGCGCCAGCAGCTTGGGACTAGCCCACCAAGAGACCCAGTACTTC. Translating gives CASSLGLAHQETQYF.

This clone was counted a few times. The chain links TRBV12-3 or TRBV12-4 to TRBJ2-1; D call uncertain. V was cut by 5 bases and J by 7 bases, with 12 bases left in between. The CDR3 covers 13 residues. CDR3 in amino acids: CASSLLKRNEQFF. Here the CDR3 DNA reads TGTGCCAGCAGTCTCTTAAAACGGAATGAGCAGTTCTTC.